This TCR beta chain was found in a study of blood T cell repertoires in COVID-19. Study-wide background: Material from acute and convalescent COVID-19 was sourced from the United States, Italy and Spain. T cells, B-cell-depleted T cells, or PBMCs provided the cDNA or gDNA that served as material.

Germline assignment: CDR1 SGHAT and CDR2 FQDESV (reference sequence). The CDR3 length is 15 residues. The V end lost 5 bases, the J end lost 7 bases, and 17 bases lay between the germline ends. As processed by the authors: Amplification with reference gene primers provided the estimates of nucleated cell counts. Measured with immunoSEQ multiplex PCR; TCRdb has only the in-frame clones, and not every one. The V and J calls and clone size were taken over from that table, and D and trimming were inferred from the DNA. In the table there are roughly 91,000 clones, 82% of which are singletons. The sequence was obtained from a woman aged 80 or over with acute or convalescent COVID-19. The specimen was peripheral blood. The chain employs TRBV11-1 and TRBJ1-4, with D perhaps matching TRBD1 (5 bases). The CDR3 bases are TGTGCCAGCAGCAACCCCGGTAGGGGCTCTGAAAAACTGTTTTTT. Translation gives CASSNPGRGSEKLFF.